The entry below describes one T cell receptor (beta chain). Its antigen is undetermined. This CDR3 is built from 13 residues. The V gene's germline CDR1 is LNHDA and CDR2 SQIVND (reference sequence). The V and J ends lost 7 bases and 8 bases respectively, with 17 bases between them. This table comes from immunoSEQ multiplex PCR, and its TCRdb copy is limited to in-frame clones, with some not included. Of over 100,000 clones listed, about nine tenths are singletons. These data come from a study of T cell responses to AZD1222 COVID-19 vaccine. Study-level results: Donors were chiefly white British, with a greater number of females, and clonal diversity was perhaps underestimated. Only a handful of AZD1222 recipients, roughly 6 in all, had baseline seropositivity.

The origin of this receptor is an adult who received the AZD1222 COVID-19 vaccine. This chain connects TRBV19 to TRBJ1-2; a possible D gene is TRBD1 (6 bases). Here the sequenced sample was peripheral blood, taken 28 days after the second AZD1222 dose. The CDR3 DNA follows: TGTGCCAGTACCATCGGCAGGGGTAAAGGCTACACCTTC. Amino acids: CASTIGRGKGYTF.